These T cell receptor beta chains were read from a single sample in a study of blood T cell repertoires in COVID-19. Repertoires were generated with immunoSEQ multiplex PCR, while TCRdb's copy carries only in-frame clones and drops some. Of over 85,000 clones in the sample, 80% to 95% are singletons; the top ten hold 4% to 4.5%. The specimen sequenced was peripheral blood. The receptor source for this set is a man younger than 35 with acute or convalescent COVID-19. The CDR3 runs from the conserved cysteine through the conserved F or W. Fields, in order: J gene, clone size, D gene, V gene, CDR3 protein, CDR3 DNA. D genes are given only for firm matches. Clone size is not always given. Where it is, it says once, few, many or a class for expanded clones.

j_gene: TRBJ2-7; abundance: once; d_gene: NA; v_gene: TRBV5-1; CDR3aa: CASSSGLGSLPSYEQYF; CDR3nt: TGCGCCAGCAGCTCGGGTTTAGGCTCCCTACCCTCCTACGAGCAGTACTTC
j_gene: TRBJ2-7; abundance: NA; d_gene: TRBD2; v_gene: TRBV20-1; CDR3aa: CSASRLAGHPSSYEQYF; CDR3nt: TGCAGTGCTAGTCGACTAGCGGGGCATCCAAGCTCCTACGAGCAGTACTTC
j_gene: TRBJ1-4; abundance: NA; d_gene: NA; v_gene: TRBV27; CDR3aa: CASRLVTNEKLFF; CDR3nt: TGTGCCAGCCGACTTGTAACTAATGAAAAACTGTTTTTT
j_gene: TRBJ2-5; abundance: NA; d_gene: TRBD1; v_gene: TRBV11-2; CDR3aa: CASGGRTQYF; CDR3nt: TGTGCCTCAGGGGGTCGGACCCAGTACTTC
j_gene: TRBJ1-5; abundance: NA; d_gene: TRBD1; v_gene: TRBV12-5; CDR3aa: CASGLVPKTGHNQPQHF; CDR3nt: TGTGCTAGTGGTTTGGTACCCAAGACAGGGCATAATCAGCCCCAGCATTTT
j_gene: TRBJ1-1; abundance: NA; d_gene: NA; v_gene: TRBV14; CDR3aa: CASSQGLDTEAFF; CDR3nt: TGTGCCAGCAGCCAGGGGCTGGACACTGAAGCTTTCTTT
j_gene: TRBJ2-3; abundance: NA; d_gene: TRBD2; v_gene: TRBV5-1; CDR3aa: CASSLGTSGSTSTDTQYF; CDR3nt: TGCGCCAGCAGCTTAGGGACTAGCGGGTCTACCTCCACAGATACGCAGTATTTT
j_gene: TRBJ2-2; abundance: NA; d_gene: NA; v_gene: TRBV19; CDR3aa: CASSPEQFTGELFF; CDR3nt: TGTGCCAGTAGTCCGGAACAGTTCACCGGGGAGCTGTTTTTT
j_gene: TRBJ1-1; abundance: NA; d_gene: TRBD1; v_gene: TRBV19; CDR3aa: CASTPPGRGQTEAFF; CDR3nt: TGTGCCAGTACCCCCCCCGGGAGGGGGCAAACTGAAGCTTTCTTT
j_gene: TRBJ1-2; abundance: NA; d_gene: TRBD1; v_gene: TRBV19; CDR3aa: CASSITAGGNYGYTF; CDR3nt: TGTGCCAGTAGTATAACGGCAGGGGGGAACTATGGCTACACCTTC
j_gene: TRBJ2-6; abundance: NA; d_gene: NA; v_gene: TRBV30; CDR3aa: CAWSPISSGANVLTF; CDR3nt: TGTGCCTGGAGCCCTATAAGCTCTGGGGCCAACGTCCTGACTTTC
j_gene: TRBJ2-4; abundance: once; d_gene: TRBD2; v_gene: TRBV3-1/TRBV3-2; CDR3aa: CASSPQGLVPIQYF; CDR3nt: TGTGCCAGCAGCCCCCAGGGACTAGTGCCTATTCAGTACTTC
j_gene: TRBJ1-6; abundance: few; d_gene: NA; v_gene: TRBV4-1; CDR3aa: CASSQDTRAGVSPLHF; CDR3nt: TGCGCCAGCAGCCAAGATACCCGGGCAGGGGTCTCACCCCTCCACTTT
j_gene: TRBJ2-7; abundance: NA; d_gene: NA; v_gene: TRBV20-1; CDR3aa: CSARSGYEQYF; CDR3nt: TGCAGTGCTAGAAGCGGGTACGAGCAGTACTTC
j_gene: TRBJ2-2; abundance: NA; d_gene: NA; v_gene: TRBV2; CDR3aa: CASKPGEDTGELFF; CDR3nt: TGTGCCAGCAAACCGGGAGAAGACACCGGGGAGCTGTTTTTT
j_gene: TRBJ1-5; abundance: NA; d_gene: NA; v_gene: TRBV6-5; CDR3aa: CASRDSGLPNQPQHF; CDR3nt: TGTGCCAGCAGAGACTCAGGGCTTCCTAATCAGCCCCAGCATTTT
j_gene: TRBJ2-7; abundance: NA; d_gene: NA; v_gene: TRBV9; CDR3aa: CASSVDRSSYEQYF; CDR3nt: TGTGCCAGCAGCGTAGACAGGAGCTCCTACGAGCAGTACTTC
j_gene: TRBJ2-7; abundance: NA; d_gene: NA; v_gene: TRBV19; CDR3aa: CASSIRGPSYEQYF; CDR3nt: TGTGCCAGTAGTATAAGGGGCCCGTCCTACGAGCAGTACTTC
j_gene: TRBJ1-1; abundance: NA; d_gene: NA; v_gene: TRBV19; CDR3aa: CASSMGSGVTEAFF; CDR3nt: TGTGCCAGTAGTATGGGGAGCGGGGTCACTGAAGCTTTCTTT
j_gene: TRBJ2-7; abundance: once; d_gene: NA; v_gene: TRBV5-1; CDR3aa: CASSLATGSYEQYF; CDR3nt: TGCGCCAGCAGCTTGGCCACAGGTTCCTACGAGCAGTACTTC
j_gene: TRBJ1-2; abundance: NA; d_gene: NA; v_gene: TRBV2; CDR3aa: CASSEELASYGYTF; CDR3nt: TGTGCCAGCAGTGAGGAGTTAGCTTCATATGGCTACACCTTC
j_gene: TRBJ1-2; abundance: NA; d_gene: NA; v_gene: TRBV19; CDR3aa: CASSVGLYTF; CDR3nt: TGTGCCAGTAGTGTGGGACTCTACACCTTC
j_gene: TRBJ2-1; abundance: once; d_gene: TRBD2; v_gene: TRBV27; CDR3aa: CASSTSGRINEQFF; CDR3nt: TGTGCCAGCTCCACTAGCGGGAGGATAAATGAGCAGTTCTTC
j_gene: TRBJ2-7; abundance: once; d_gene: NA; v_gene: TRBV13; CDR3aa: CASSYGGRGSYEQYF; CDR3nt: TGTGCCAGCAGCTACGGGGGGCGCGGGTCCTACGAGCAGTACTTC
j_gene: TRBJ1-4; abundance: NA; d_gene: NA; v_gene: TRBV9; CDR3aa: CASGPAGSNEKLFF; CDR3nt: TGTGCCAGCGGCCCGGCGGGGTCTAATGAAAAACTGTTTTTT
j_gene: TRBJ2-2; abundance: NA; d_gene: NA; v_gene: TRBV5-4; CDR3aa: CASSFGVGGTGELFF; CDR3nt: TGTGCCAGCAGCTTCGGGGTGGGAGGCACCGGGGAGCTGTTTTTT
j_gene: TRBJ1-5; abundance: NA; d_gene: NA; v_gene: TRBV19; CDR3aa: CASSIQDNSNQPQHF; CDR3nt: TGTGCCAGTAGTATCCAGGATAATAGCAATCAGCCCCAGCATTTT
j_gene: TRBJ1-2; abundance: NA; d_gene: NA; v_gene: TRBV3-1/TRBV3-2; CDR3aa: CASSQAQGNYGYTF; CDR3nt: TGTGCCAGCAGCCAAGCCCAGGGGAACTATGGCTACACCTTC
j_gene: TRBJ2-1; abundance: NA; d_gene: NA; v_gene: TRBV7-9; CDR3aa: CASSPAVGGYEQFF; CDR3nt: TGTGCCAGCAGCCCCGCGGTAGGGGGTTATGAGCAGTTCTTC
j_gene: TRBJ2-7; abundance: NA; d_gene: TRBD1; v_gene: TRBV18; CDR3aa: CASSRADRDYGQYF; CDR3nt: TGTGCCAGCTCACGTGCCGACAGGGATTACGGGCAGTACTTC
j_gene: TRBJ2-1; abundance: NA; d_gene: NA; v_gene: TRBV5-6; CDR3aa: CASSLSAGSHEQFF; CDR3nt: TGTGCCAGCAGCTTATCGGCGGGGTCCCATGAGCAGTTCTTC
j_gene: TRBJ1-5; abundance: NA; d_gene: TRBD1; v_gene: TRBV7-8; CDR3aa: CASSLDRAGQPQHF; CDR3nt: TGTGCCAGCAGCTTGGACAGGGCGGGTCAGCCCCAGCATTTT
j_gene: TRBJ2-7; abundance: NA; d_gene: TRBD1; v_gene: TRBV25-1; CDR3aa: CASSVGGAFGYEQYF; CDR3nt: TGTGCCAGCAGTGTAGGGGGCGCCTTCGGGTACGAGCAGTACTTC